The rows below give T cell receptor beta chains drawn from one sample of a study of blood T cell repertoires in COVID-19. The data were produced by immunoSEQ multiplex PCR, yet TCRdb's version contains in-frame clones alone and is incomplete. This sample yields 300,000 or so clones, of which around 86% are seen a single time; under 2% belongs to the top ten. The sample comprised peripheral blood. These TCRs come from a woman between 50 and 59 years old with acute or convalescent COVID-19. The CDR3 runs from the conserved cysteine through the conserved F or W. The D gene is left open where the match is weak. The size field is filled for only some rows; it gives once, few, many or a size class.

d_gene: TRBD2; v_gene: TRBV7-2; len: 16; j_gene: TRBJ2-2; abundance: -; CDR3aa: CASSLFSGANTGELFF; CDR3nt: TGTGCCAGCAGCTTATTTAGCGGGGCGAACACCGGGGAGCTGTTTTTT
d_gene: TRBD1; v_gene: TRBV4-2; len: 15; j_gene: TRBJ1-2; abundance: -; CDR3aa: CASSQEPTGGVGYTF; CDR3nt: TGTGCCAGCAGCCAAGAACCGACAGGGGGAGTCGGCTACACCTTC
d_gene: -; v_gene: TRBV27; len: 12; j_gene: TRBJ1-1; abundance: once; CDR3aa: CASSLGSSEAFF; CDR3nt: TGTGCCAGCAGTCTTGGTAGCTCTGAAGCTTTCTTT
d_gene: -; v_gene: TRBV12-3/TRBV12-4; len: 13; j_gene: TRBJ2-7; abundance: -; CDR3aa: CASSFGRGYEQYF; CDR3nt: TGTGCCAGCAGTTTCGGCAGGGGCTACGAGCAGTACTTC
d_gene: -; v_gene: TRBV27; len: 15; j_gene: TRBJ2-1; abundance: -; CDR3aa: CASSFRGSLRNEQFF; CDR3nt: TGTGCCAGCAGTTTCAGAGGGAGTTTGCGCAATGAGCAGTTCTTC
d_gene: TRBD2; v_gene: TRBV7-2; len: 17; j_gene: TRBJ2-1; abundance: -; CDR3aa: CASSLDGTSGHANEQFF; CDR3nt: TGTGCCAGCAGCTTAGACGGGACTAGCGGCCATGCGAATGAGCAGTTCTTC
d_gene: TRBD2; v_gene: TRBV18; len: 16; j_gene: TRBJ2-2; abundance: -; CDR3aa: CASSPGLAGASGELFF; CDR3nt: TGTGCCAGCTCACCAGGACTAGCGGGAGCATCCGGGGAGCTGTTTTTT
d_gene: TRBD2; v_gene: TRBV28; len: 15; j_gene: TRBJ2-2; abundance: few; CDR3aa: CASSPPGLVTGELFF; CDR3nt: TGTGCCAGCAGTCCACCGGGACTAGTCACCGGGGAGCTGTTTTTT
d_gene: TRBD1; v_gene: TRBV7-2; len: 16; j_gene: TRBJ2-1; abundance: -; CDR3aa: CASSTGVGQGAREQFF; CDR3nt: TGTGCCAGCAGCACGGGGGTGGGACAGGGGGCGCGGGAGCAGTTCTTC
d_gene: -; v_gene: TRBV5-4; len: 12; j_gene: TRBJ1-1; abundance: once; CDR3aa: CASSLVAAEAFF; CDR3nt: TGTGCCAGCAGCTTGGTGGCGGCAGAAGCTTTCTTT
d_gene: -; v_gene: TRBV7-8; len: 16; j_gene: TRBJ1-4; abundance: -; CDR3aa: CASSLAGRVANEKLFF; CDR3nt: TGTGCCAGCAGCTTAGCAGGGCGGGTGGCTAATGAAAAACTGTTTTTT
d_gene: -; v_gene: TRBV4-3; len: 15; j_gene: TRBJ2-7; abundance: -; CDR3aa: CASSQVGSRDYEQYF; CDR3nt: TGCGCCAGCAGCCAAGTTGGGTCCAGGGACTACGAGCAGTACTTC
d_gene: -; v_gene: TRBV12-2; len: 15; j_gene: TRBJ1-5; abundance: once; CDR3aa: CASRLGQGYNQPQHF; CDR3nt: TGTGCAAGTCGCTTAGGTCAGGGGTACAATCAGCCCCAGCATTTT
d_gene: TRBD2; v_gene: TRBV5-4; len: 16; j_gene: TRBJ2-5; abundance: -; CDR3aa: CASSPSPAGGMETQYF; CDR3nt: TGTGCCAGCAGCCCGAGCCCAGCGGGAGGAATGGAGACCCAGTACTTC
d_gene: -; v_gene: TRBV27; len: 13; j_gene: TRBJ2-3; abundance: -; CDR3aa: CASSFGPGVTQYF; CDR3nt: TGTGCCAGCAGTTTCGGGCCCGGGGTTACGCAGTATTTT
d_gene: TRBD1; v_gene: TRBV7-9; len: 14; j_gene: TRBJ2-7; abundance: -; CDR3aa: CASSLLQGLDEQYF; CDR3nt: TGTGCCAGCAGCTTATTACAGGGGTTAGACGAGCAGTACTTC
d_gene: TRBD1; v_gene: TRBV5-1; len: 16; j_gene: TRBJ2-4; abundance: -; CDR3aa: CASSYNLGTGSNIQYF; CDR3nt: TGCGCCAGCAGCTATAACCTCGGGACAGGGTCTAACATTCAGTACTTC
d_gene: TRBD2; v_gene: TRBV18; len: 13; j_gene: TRBJ2-7; abundance: few; CDR3aa: CASSLGAGDEQYF; CDR3nt: TGTGCCAGCTCACTAGGAGCGGGAGATGAGCAGTACTTC
d_gene: TRBD1; v_gene: TRBV2; len: 15; j_gene: TRBJ2-1; abundance: -; CDR3aa: CASSVPAQGAGEQFF; CDR3nt: TGTGCCAGCAGTGTCCCGGCACAGGGGGCTGGTGAGCAGTTCTTC
d_gene: -; v_gene: TRBV28; len: 14; j_gene: TRBJ2-7; abundance: -; CDR3aa: CASSSNRVAYEQYF; CDR3nt: TGTGCCAGCAGTTCTAACAGGGTCGCGTACGAGCAGTACTTC
d_gene: -; v_gene: TRBV15; len: 14; j_gene: TRBJ2-1; abundance: -; CDR3aa: CATSRVREFNEQFF; CDR3nt: TGTGCCACCAGCAGAGTTCGCGAATTCAATGAGCAGTTCTTC
d_gene: -; v_gene: TRBV6-5; len: 14; j_gene: TRBJ2-7; abundance: -; CDR3aa: CASSIRDYVYEQYF; CDR3nt: TGTGCCAGCAGTATCCGGGATTACGTCTACGAGCAGTACTTC
d_gene: -; v_gene: TRBV19; len: 18; j_gene: TRBJ2-7; abundance: -; CDR3aa: CASSLGQGKASGRNEQYF; CDR3nt: TGTGCCAGTAGCCTGGGACAGGGAAAGGCTAGCGGGAGAAACGAGCAGTACTTC
d_gene: -; v_gene: TRBV4-2; len: 15; j_gene: TRBJ1-2; abundance: -; CDR3aa: CASSQGVPRDDGYTF; CDR3nt: TGTGCCAGCAGCCAAGGAGTTCCTCGAGATGATGGCTACACCTTC
d_gene: TRBD1; v_gene: TRBV6-1; len: 14; j_gene: TRBJ2-1; abundance: -; CDR3aa: CASSEGTGVNEQFF; CDR3nt: TGTGCCAGCAGTGAAGGTACAGGGGTGAATGAGCAGTTCTTC
d_gene: TRBD2; v_gene: TRBV4-2; len: 14; j_gene: TRBJ2-5; abundance: once; CDR3aa: CASSRSGKGETQYF; CDR3nt: TGTGCCAGCAGCCGGAGCGGGAAGGGGGAGACCCAGTACTTC
d_gene: -; v_gene: TRBV13; len: 13; j_gene: TRBJ2-6; abundance: -; CDR3aa: CASSLQGANVLTF; CDR3nt: TGTGCCAGCAGCCTACAGGGGGCCAACGTCCTGACTTTC
d_gene: -; v_gene: TRBV18; len: 15; j_gene: TRBJ2-1; abundance: -; CDR3aa: CASSHGHIAYNEQFF; CDR3nt: TGTGCCAGCTCACACGGACACATCGCCTACAATGAGCAGTTCTTC
d_gene: -; v_gene: TRBV6-1; len: 13; j_gene: TRBJ1-2; abundance: few; CDR3aa: CASSEQGSYGYTF; CDR3nt: TGTGCCAGCAGTGAACAGGGAAGCTATGGCTACACCTTC